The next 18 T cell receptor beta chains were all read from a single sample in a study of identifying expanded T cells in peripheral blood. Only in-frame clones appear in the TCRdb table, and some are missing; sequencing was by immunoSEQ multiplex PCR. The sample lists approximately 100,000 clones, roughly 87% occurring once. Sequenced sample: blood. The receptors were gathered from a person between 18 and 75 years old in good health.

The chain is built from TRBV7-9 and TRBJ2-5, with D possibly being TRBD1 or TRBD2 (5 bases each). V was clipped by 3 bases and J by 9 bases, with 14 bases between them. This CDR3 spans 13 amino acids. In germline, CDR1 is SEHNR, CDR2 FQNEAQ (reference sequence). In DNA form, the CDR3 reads TGTGCCAGCAGCTTCGGGGAAGGGGTGGCCCAGTACTTC. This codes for CASSFGEGVAQYF.

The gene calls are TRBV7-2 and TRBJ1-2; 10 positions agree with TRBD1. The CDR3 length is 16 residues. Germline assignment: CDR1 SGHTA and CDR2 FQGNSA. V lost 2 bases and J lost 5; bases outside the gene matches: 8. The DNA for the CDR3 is TGTGCCAGCAGCTTATACGACAGGGGGCGCGGATATGGCTACACCTTC. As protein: CASSLYDRGRGYGYTF.

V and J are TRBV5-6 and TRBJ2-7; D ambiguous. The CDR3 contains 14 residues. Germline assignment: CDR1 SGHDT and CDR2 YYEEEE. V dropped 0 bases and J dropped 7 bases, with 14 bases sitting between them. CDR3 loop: CASSLAFSLGEQYF. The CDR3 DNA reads TGTGCCAGCAGCTTGGCCTTTAGCCTCGGGGAGCAGTACTTC. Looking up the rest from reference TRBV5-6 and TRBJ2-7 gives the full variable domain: DAGVTQSPTHLIKTRGQQVTLRCSPKSGHDTVSWYQQALGQGPQFIFQYYEEEERQRGNFPDRFSGHQFPNYSSELNVNALLLGDSALYLCASSLAFSLGEQYFGPGTRLTVT.

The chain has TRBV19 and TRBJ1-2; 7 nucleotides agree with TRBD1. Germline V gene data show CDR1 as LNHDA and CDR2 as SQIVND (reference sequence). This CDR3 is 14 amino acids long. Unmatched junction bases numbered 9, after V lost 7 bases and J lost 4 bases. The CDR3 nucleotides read TGTGCCAGTAAAGGGCAGGGGGAGTCCTATGGCTACACCTTC. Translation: CASKGQGESYGYTF.

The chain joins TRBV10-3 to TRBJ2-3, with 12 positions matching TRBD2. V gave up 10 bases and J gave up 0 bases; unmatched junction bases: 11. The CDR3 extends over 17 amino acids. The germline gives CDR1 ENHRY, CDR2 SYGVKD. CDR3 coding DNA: TGTGCCACCTCACTAGCGGGGGGACTCGCGAGCACAGATACGCAGTATTTT. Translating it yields CATSLAGGLASTDTQYF.

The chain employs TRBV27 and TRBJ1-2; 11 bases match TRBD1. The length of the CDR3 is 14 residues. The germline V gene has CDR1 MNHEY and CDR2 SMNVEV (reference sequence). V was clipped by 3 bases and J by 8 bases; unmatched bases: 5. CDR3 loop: CASSLGQGVGGYTF. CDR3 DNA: TGTGCCAGCAGTTTGGGACAGGGGGTAGGGGGCTACACCTTC.

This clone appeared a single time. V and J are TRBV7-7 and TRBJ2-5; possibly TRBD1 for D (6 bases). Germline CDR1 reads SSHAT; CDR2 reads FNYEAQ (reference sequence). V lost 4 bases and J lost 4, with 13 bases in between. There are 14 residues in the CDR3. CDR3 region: CASSSGAWGETQYF. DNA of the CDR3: TGTGCCAGCAGCTCAGGGGCTTGGGGAGAGACCCAGTACTTC.

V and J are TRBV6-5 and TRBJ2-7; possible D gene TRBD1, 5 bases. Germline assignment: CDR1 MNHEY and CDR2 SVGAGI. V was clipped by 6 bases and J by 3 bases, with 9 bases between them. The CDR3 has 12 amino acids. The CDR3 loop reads CASRTVGYEQYF. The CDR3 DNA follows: TGTGCCAGCAGGACAGTAGGCTACGAGCAGTACTTC.

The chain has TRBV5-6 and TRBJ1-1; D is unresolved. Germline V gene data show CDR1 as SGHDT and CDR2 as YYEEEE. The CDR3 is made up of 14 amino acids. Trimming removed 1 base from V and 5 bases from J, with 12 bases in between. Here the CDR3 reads CASSLWIAGTEAFF. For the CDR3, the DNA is TGTGCCAGCAGCTTGTGGATTGCGGGTACTGAAGCTTTCTTT.

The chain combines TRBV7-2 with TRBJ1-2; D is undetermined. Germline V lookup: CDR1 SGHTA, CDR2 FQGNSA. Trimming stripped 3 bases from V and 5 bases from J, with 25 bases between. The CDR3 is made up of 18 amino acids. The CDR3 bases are TGTGCCAGCAGCTTCAAACCAATAACTACCCTGGGGATTTATGGCTACACCTTC. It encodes CASSFKPITTLGIYGYTF.

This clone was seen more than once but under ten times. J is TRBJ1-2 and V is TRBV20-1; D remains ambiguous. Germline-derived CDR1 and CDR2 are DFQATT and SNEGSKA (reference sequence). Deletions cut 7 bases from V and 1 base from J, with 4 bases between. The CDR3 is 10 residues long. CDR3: CSVGNYGYTF. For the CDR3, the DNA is TGCAGTGTCGGTAACTATGGCTACACCTTC.

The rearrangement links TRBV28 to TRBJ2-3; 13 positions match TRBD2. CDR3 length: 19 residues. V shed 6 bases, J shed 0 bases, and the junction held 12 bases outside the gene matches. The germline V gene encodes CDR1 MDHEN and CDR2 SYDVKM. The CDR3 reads CASSLLAGGSRMSTDTQYF. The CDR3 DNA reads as TGTGCCAGCAGCCTACTAGCGGGGGGGTCAAGAATGAGCACAGATACGCAGTATTTT.

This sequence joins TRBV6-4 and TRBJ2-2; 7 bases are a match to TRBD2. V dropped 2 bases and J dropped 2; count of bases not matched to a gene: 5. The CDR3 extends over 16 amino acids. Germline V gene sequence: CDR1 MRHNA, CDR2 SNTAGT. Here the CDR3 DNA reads TGTGCCAGCAGTGACAGGAGCGGGGCTAACACCGGGGAGCTGTTTTTT. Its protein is CASSDRSGANTGELFF.

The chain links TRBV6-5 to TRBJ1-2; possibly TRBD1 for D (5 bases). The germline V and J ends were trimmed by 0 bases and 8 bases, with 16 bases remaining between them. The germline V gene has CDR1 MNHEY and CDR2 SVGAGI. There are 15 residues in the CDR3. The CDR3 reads CASSYSNWQGEGYTF. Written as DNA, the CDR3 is TGTGCCAGCAGTTACTCGAATTGGCAGGGTGAAGGCTACACCTTC.

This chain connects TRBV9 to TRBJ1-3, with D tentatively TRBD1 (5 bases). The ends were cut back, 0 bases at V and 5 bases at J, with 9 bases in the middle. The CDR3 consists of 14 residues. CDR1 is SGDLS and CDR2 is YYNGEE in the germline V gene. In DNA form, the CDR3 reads TGTGCCAGCAGCGTAGAGGGGTTGAGAAACACCATATATTTT. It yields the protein CASSVEGLRNTIYF.

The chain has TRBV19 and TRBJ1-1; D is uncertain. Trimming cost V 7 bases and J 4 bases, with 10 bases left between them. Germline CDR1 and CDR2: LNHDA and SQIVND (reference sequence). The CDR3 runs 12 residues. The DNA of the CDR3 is TGTGCCAGTACCTTTGGGTTCACTGAAGCTTTCTTT. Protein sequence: CASTFGFTEAFF.

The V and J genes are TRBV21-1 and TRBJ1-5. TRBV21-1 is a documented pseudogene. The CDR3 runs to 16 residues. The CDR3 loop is CASSSAGGGAGQPQHF. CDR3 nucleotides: TGTGCCAGCAGCAGTGCCGGGGGGGGCGCAGGACAGCCCCAGCATTTT.

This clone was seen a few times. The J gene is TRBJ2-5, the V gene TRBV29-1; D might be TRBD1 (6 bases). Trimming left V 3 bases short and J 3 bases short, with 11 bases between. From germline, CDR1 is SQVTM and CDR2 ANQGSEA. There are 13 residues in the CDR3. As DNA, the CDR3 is TGCAGCGTTGACGCAGCAGGGGAAGAGACCCAGTACTTC. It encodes CSVDAAGEETQYF.